This T cell receptor beta chain came from a study of T cells in Graves' hyperthyroidism and ophthalmopathy. Study summary: Blood from the periphery was taken at initial diagnosis, before any treatment. Whole-study findings and limits: By a 13 V-J model, ophthalmopathy was set apart from stable hyperthyroidism. Blood also held most thyroid clonotypes expanded beyond 0.001.

The TCR beta CDR3 regions underwent amplification using RNA transcripts as the source. TCR CDR3 regions were first amplified by RT-PCR with HTBI primers. TCRdb analysed the multiplex PCR reads with MiXCR anew, one entry per CDR3 protein. The table lists 300,000 to 450,000 distinct CDR3 sequences, approximately 13% of them singletons. In this sample, this clonotype turned up many times. Its antigen is unidentified. This sequence originates from a woman aged 55-70 years with Graves' hyperthyroidism. Sequenced sample: blood.

The CDR3 DNA reads as TGTGCCAGCAGCTGGGACAGCAACACTGAAGCTTTCTTT. It is translated as CASSWDSNTEAFF. This sequence joins TRBV2 and TRBJ1-1, with 7 bases aligning to TRBD1. V shed 6 bases, J shed 2 bases, and the junction held 3 bases outside the gene matches. CDR3 length: 13 residues. Germline lookup yields CDR1 SNHLY and CDR2 FYNNEI.